This section outlines one T cell receptor (beta chain) sequence together with its context. At least ten counts were recorded for this clonotype. Its binding antigen is unknown. No clone much larger than this one lies a single base away; base qualities are absent. Sequencing was performed on an Illumina HiSeq 1500. TCRdb ran its own pipeline on the public reads, namely fastp trimming at Q25 and MiXCR clone calling, and kept in-frame beta chains. All rows with the same CDR3 protein become a single entry with the most common DNA and genes. Counted in this sample were over 250,000 distinct CDR3 sequences; roughly 21% of them appeared once. The top ten clones comprise about 20% of the sample. What this sample's treatment or condition label stands for: in vitro stimulation with specific CMV peptide epitopes to enrich CMV-specific T cells. This sample is drawn from a study of T cell repertoires in cytomegalovirus infection (dated by TCRdb to between 2017 and 2020). Turning to the overall study: The peptide stimulations were aimed at well-studied HLA-B-restricted epitopes as well as recently identified HLA-C-restricted CMV epitopes, whose presentation resists viral immunomodulation. Because public TCR beta signatures pointed to carriage of CMV infection together with the matching HLA type, the HLA type of each donor mattered for the analysis. The paper's findings and limits, for the study overall: In both this cohort and an independent 352-donor cohort, the cumulative frequency of public TCR beta family members distinguished carriers of CMV infection plus the relevant HLA type. The ex vivo response was dominated by HLA-C-restricted CMV-specific TCR beta clonotypes, which also provided the single most frequent clonotype in two of eight donors.

The sequencing here drew on cultured PBMCs, taken from culture after CMV antigen stimulation. This sequence originates from a human donor in good health (CMV status not recorded). Some clones in this sample may be carry-over from other donors' samples.

CDR3 reads: CASSLEAGNTEAFF. The sequenced DNA is TGTGCCAGCAGCTTAGAGGCCGGAAACACTGAAGCTTTCTTT. The chain couples TRBV7-2 to TRBJ1-1; confidence is insufficient to name the D gene. V lost 1 base and J lost 2 bases; the stretch between them is 8 bases long. CDR1 and CDR2, looked up from the germline V gene, are SGHTA and FQGNSA. Its CDR3 holds 14 amino acids, cysteine through phenylalanine. This entry keeps only the CDR3 DNA: 42 bases, framed from base 1.